This T cell receptor beta chain was documented in a study of shared clonotypes between healthy human individuals. General study findings and limits: Clonotypes not shared had lower generation probabilities than those common to all four donors.

Naive CD45RA+ and memory CD45RA-negative subsets were split from CD4+ cells. Details on this clone: Its antigen is currently unknown. Additional DNA sequences in this sample encode the identical CDR3.

Germline-derived CDR1 and CDR2 are MNHEY and SVGAGI. V was cut by 0 bases and J by 0 bases, with 8 bases left in between. This CDR3 has 15 amino acids. In replicate PCRs of sorted subsets, roughly 190 ng DNA, approximately 32,000 T cell genomes, was used. The assay was immunoSEQ multiplex PCR, and TCRdb's table has in-frame clones only and misses some. Of some 2.3 million clones in the sample, over 85% were seen once. The source is a man aged 18 to 35 in good health. Some clones in this sample may be carry-over from other donors' samples. The sample taken for sequencing was naive CD4+ T cells from PBMCs. The subset was: CD45RA+ positively selected. V and J are TRBV6-5 and TRBJ1-1, with unresolved D. The CDR3 sequence: CASSYSLGMNTEAFF. CDR3 DNA: TGTGCCAGCAGTTACTCGCTGGGCATGAACACTGAAGCTTTCTTT.